The subject of this entry is one TCR beta chain. The germline gives CDR1 SGHTA, CDR2 FQGNSA. Trimming removed 0 bases from V and 3 bases from J, with 8 bases in between. The CDR3 has 14 amino acids. The source of the sample is a study of cytomegalovirus exposure and HLA in healthy donors. With 60 Vbeta and 13 Jbeta primers, the PCR was carried out. Sequencing used immunoSEQ multiplex PCR; TCRdb keeps in-frame clones, though not all of them. The repertoire has approximately 170,000 clones, 81% of them found once; the top ten carry approximately 1.2%. The sequence came from a man in his forties or fifties in good health and CMV-seropositive. The specimen sequenced was PBMCs. The chain is built from TRBV7-2 and TRBJ2-5; the D gene is possibly TRBD2 (6 bases). CDR3 bases: TGTGCCAGCAGCTTAGCGAGGAGGGAAGAGACCCAGTACTTC. This encodes CASSLARREETQYF.